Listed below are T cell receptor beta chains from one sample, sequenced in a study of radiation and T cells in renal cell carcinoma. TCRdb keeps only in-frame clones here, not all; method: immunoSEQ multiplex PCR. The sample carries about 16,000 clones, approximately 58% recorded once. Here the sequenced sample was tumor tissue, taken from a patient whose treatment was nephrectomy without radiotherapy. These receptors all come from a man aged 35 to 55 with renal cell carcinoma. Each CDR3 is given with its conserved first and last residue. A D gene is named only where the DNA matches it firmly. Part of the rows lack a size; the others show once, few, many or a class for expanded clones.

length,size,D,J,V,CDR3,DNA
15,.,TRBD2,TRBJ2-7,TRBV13,CASSAEAGIPGEQYF,TGTGCCAGCAGCGCCGAAGCGGGGATCCCTGGCGAGCAGTACTTC
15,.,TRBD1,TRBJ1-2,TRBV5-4,CASSPWTGNNYGYTF,TGTGCCAGCAGCCCCTGGACAGGGAATAACTATGGCTACACCTTC
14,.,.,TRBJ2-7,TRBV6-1,CASRKSSGSYEQYF,TGTGCCAGCCGGAAGTCGTCCGGATCCTACGAGCAGTACTTC
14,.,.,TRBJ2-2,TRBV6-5,CASTTLESTGELFF,TGTGCCAGCACCACCTTAGAGAGCACCGGGGAGCTGTTTTTT
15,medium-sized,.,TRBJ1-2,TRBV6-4,CASSDTGQGVGGYTF,TGTGCCAGCAGTGATACCGGGCAGGGCGTCGGTGGCTACACCTTC
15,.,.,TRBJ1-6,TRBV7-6,CASSLDQGVGSPLHF,TGTGCCAGCAGCTTAGATCAGGGAGTGGGTTCACCCCTCCACTTT
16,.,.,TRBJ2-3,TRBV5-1,CASSLEGPLGTDTQYF,TGCGCCAGCAGCTTGGAAGGGCCGCTTGGGACAGATACGCAGTATTTT
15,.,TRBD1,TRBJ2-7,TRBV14,CASSQGQGARYEQYF,TGTGCCAGCAGCCAAGGACAGGGGGCGAGATACGAGCAGTACTTC
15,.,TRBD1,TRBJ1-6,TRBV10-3,CAISEGQGANSPLHF,TGTGCCATCAGTGAGGGCCAGGGGGCTAATTCACCCCTCCACTTT
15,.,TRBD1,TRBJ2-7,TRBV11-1,CASSTRKQGAYEQYF,TGTGCCAGCAGCACCCGAAAACAGGGGGCCTACGAGCAGTACTTC
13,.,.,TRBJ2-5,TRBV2,CASRENSPATQYF,TGTGCCAGCAGAGAAAATTCCCCGGCGACCCAGTACTTC
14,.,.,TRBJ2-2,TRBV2,CASRISPNTGELFF,TGTGCCAGCAGGATAAGCCCGAACACCGGGGAGCTGTTTTTT
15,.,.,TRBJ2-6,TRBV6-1,CASSIQGGGANVLTF,TGTGCCAGCAGTATACAGGGCGGTGGGGCCAACGTCCTGACTTTC
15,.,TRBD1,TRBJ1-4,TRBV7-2,CASSLTGTGLEKLFF,TGTGCCAGCAGCCTAACCGGGACAGGGCTTGAAAAACTGTTTTTT
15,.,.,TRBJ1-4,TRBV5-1,CASSLRAQGNEKLFF,TGCGCCAGCAGCTTGCGGGCCCAGGGTAATGAAAAACTGTTTTTT
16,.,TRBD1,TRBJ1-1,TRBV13,CASSSGRQGMNTEAFF,TGTGCCAGCAGCTCAGGCCGACAGGGGATGAACACTGAAGCTTTCTTT
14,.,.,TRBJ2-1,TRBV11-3,CASSLDKGNNEQFF,TGTGCCAGCAGCTTAGATAAGGGGAACAATGAGCAGTTCTTC
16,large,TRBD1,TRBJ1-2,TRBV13,CASSYSANRGLDGYTF,TGTGCCAGCAGCTATTCGGCTAATAGGGGGCTGGATGGCTACACCTTC
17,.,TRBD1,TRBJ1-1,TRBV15,CATSREGTGGDRTEAFF,TGTGCCACCAGCAGAGAAGGTACAGGGGGCGATCGGACTGAAGCTTTCTTT
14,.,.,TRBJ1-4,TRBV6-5,CASRQGGTNEKLFF,TGTGCCAGCAGGCAAGGGGGGACTAATGAAAAACTGTTTTTT
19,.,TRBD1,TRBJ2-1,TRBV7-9,CASSLTRDREPRSYNEQFF,TGTGCCAGCAGCTTGACCCGGGACAGGGAACCCCGCTCCTACAATGAGCAGTTCTTC
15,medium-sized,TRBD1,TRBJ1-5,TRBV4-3,CASSQDTGEGQPQHF,TGCGCCAGCAGCCAAGATACAGGGGAGGGTCAGCCCCAGCATTTT
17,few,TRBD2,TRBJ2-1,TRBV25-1,CASSEFSRARGDNEQFF,TGTGCCAGCAGTGAATTTAGCCGGGCCCGGGGGGACAATGAGCAGTTCTTC
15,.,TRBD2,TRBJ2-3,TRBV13,CASSQRGRAGDTQYF,TGTGCCAGCAGCCAGCGGGGAAGGGCTGGAGATACGCAGTATTTT
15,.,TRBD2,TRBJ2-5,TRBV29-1,CSVLVIAGGPETQYF,TGCAGCGTATTAGTTATAGCGGGGGGGCCGGAGACCCAGTACTTC
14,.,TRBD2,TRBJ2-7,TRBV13,CASSLGSGGARQYF,TGTGCCAGCAGCTTAGGTAGCGGGGGGGCGAGGCAGTACTTC
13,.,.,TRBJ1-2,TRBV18,CASSSQTDYGYTF,TGTGCCAGCTCATCACAGACGGACTATGGCTACACCTTC